Listed below are T cell receptor beta chains from one sample, sequenced in a study of human T cells and chemical hapten exposure. Using its own MiXCR run on the RACE reads, TCRdb lists one record per CDR3 protein. The sample has about 93,000 distinct CDR3 sequences, about 8% seen once. This specimen consisted of whole blood, obtained in connection with sensitization to the hapten diphenylcyclopropenone (DPC). The receptors shown here come from a man aged 35 to 55 with alopecia areata. Some clones in this sample may be carry-over from other donors' samples. The CDR3 runs from the conserved cysteine through the conserved F or W. The D gene is left open where the match is weak. Clone size is stated in some rows and not others, as once, few, many or a class when expanded.

>many|TRBJ2-3|.|TRBV7-9
CASSPKGADTQYF
TGTGCCTCCTCCCCCAAGGGGGCAGATACGCAGTATTTT
>few|TRBJ1-2|.|TRBV5-1
CASSPRDTSGYGYTF
TGCGCCAGCAGCCCCCGGGACACGTCGGGCTATGGCTACACCTTC
>.|TRBJ2-2|TRBD1|TRBV6-5
CASSPRQGAVTGELFF
TGTGCCAGCAGCCCTAGACAGGGGGCAGTCACCGGGGAGCTGTTTTTT
>.|TRBJ2-1|TRBD2|TRBV12-3/TRBV12-4
CASSPAGGVGDNEQFF
TGTGCCAGCAGTCCGGCGGGGGGGGTAGGGGACAATGAGCAGTTCTTC
>many|TRBJ2-6|TRBD2|TRBV7-8
CASSKFRDYSSGANVLTF
TGTGCCAGCAGCAAATTCCGGGACTATTCCTCTGGGGCCAACGTCCTGACTTTC
>.|TRBJ2-1|.|TRBV15
CATSPFRSDLWDEQFF
TGTGCCACCAGCCCGTTTAGAAGCGACCTTTGGGATGAGCAGTTCTTC
>many|TRBJ1-1|.|TRBV6-5
CASSYGGGSLNTEAFF
TGTGCCAGCAGTTACGGAGGGGGGTCCTTGAACACTGAAGCTTTCTTT
>.|TRBJ1-2|.|TRBV30
CAWVPGRGYGYTF
TGTGCCTGGGTACCAGGGAGAGGCTATGGCTACACCTTC
>.|TRBJ1-4|.|TRBV6-5
CASRPKSATNEKLFF
TGTGCCAGCAGACCAAAGAGTGCAACTAATGAAAAACTGTTTTTT
>many|TRBJ2-1|.|TRBV29-1
CSVAVSNLYSVEQFF
TGCAGCGTTGCTGTGTCTAACCTTTACAGTGTTGAGCAGTTCTTC
>many|TRBJ1-6|.|TRBV6-5
CASSSDFRSPLHF
TGTGCCAGCAGTTCCGATTTTCGTTCACCCCTCCACTTT
>.|TRBJ2-7|TRBD2|TRBV12-3/TRBV12-4
CASSFDLAGDYEQYF
TGTGCCAGCAGTTTTGACCTAGCGGGAGACTACGAGCAGTACTTC
>.|TRBJ2-3|TRBD2|TRBV5-1
CASGLSGGASTDTQYF
TGCGCCAGCGGTTTAAGCGGGGGTGCTAGCACAGATACGCAGTATTTT
>few|TRBJ2-3|.|TRBV4-2
CASSQEAAQTDTQYF
TGTGCCAGCAGCCAAGAGGCCGCACAAACAGATACGCAGTATTTT